What follows are 14 T cell receptor beta chains derived from one specimen sequenced in a study of T cell repertoires in cytomegalovirus infection. TCRdb ran MiXCR on the reads and lists one entry per CDR3 protein. The sample contains 200,000 or so distinct CDR3 sequences, approximately 19% of which appear only once. Sequenced material: PBMCs. The receptors stem from a human donor in good health (CMV status not recorded). Some clones in this sample may be carry-over from other donors' samples.

Details on this clonotype: A read error may account for a junction end that differs from germline. The V gene is TRBV14, the J gene TRBJ1-3; D ambiguous. The CDR3 loop spans 18 amino acids. The germline CDR1 and CDR2 sequences are SGHDN and FVKESK. The CDR3 reads CTSSPSRAWRSSGNTIYF. CDR3 in DNA: TGTACCAGCAGCCCGTCCCGGGCGTGGAGGAGCTCTGGAAACACCATATATTTT.

V gene TRBV6-2 or TRBV6-3 combines with J gene TRBJ2-7; unclear D gene. This CDR3 is 17 amino acids long. The V gene lost 0 bases and the J gene lost 0 bases, with 15 bases spanning the gap. The V gene's germline CDR1 is MNHEY and CDR2 SVGEGT. CDR3 sequence: CASSYSWPGRISYEQYF. The CDR3 coding sequence is TGTGCCAGCAGTTACTCCTGGCCCGGAAGAATCTCCTACGAGCAGTACTTC.

The rearrangement uses TRBV6-2 or TRBV6-3 and TRBJ2-7; D ambiguous. The CDR3 has 16 residues. V gave up 0 bases and J gave up 0 bases, with 12 bases separating them. Germline V gene lookup returns CDR1 MNHEY and CDR2 SVGEGT. The chain's CDR3 is CASSYSRRTFSYEQYF. The DNA of the CDR3 is TGTGCCAGCAGTTACTCAAGGCGGACCTTCTCCTACGAGCAGTACTTC.

This clonotype was seen many times. The chain employs TRBV7-2 and TRBJ2-5, with TRBD2 identical over 13 bases. Trimming took 0 bases from V and 9 from J; bases not matched to a gene: 7. Germline-derived CDR1 and CDR2 are SGHTA and FQGNSA. The CDR3 covers 16 residues. For the CDR3, the DNA is TGTGCCAGCAGCTTAGCACTAGCGGGGGGGCAGGGGGCCCAGTACTTC. Protein: CASSLALAGGQGAQYF.

This clonotype was observed many times. This chain joins TRBV7-3 and TRBJ2-1; no clear D gene. In germline, CDR1 is SGHTA, CDR2 FQGTGA. With 6 bases removed from V and 7 bases from J, the gap between germline ends came to 7 bases. The CDR3 covers 11 residues. The CDR3, as DNA: TGTGCCAGCAGTTCCGGTAATGAGCAGTTCTTC. It specifies CASSSGNEQFF. The full variable domain, completed using reference TRBV7-3 and TRBJ2-1, is GAGVSQTPSNKVTEKGKYVELRCDPISGHTALYWYRQSLGQGPEFLIYFQGTGAADDSGLPNDRFFAVRPEGSVSTLKIQRTERGDSAVYLCASSSGNEQFFGPGTRLTVL.

This clonotype has a count of ten or more. This chain uses TRBV6-2 or TRBV6-3 with TRBJ2-3, with a possible D match to TRBD1 (6 bases). Trimming shortened V by 10 bases and J by 2 bases, and 19 bases separated the two germline ends. Germline V gene data show CDR1 as MNHEY and CDR2 as SVGEGT. CDR3 length equals 15 residues. CDR3 in amino acids: CATKDTGIPTDTQYF. CDR3 in DNA: TGTGCCACCAAGGACACAGGGATCCCCACAGATACGCAGTATTTT.

The chain joins TRBV5-1 to TRBJ2-5, with D unresolved. The CDR3 extends over 14 amino acids. V was shortened by 0 bases and J by 4 bases, with 10 bases between the two germline ends. CDR1 is SGHRS, CDR2 YFSETQ, per germline. The CDR3 DNA reads TGCGCCAGCAGCTTGGTGAGCCGGAGAGAGACCCAGTACTTC. As protein: CASSLVSRRETQYF.

This clonotype was picked up many times. This chain uses TRBV7-2 with TRBJ2-1; 7 nucleotides match TRBD2. Germline assignment: CDR1 SGHTA and CDR2 FQGNSA. The CDR3 covers 17 residues. The V segment lost 1 base and the J segment 6 bases; nucleotides outside the gene matches: 12. The CDR3: CASSLDRLAVSINEQFF. CDR3 sequence (DNA): TGTGCCAGCAGCTTAGATCGACTAGCCGTCTCGATCAATGAGCAGTTCTTC.

V and J are TRBV6-5 and TRBJ1-5; 8 positions match TRBD1. Germline V gene data show CDR1 as MNHEY and CDR2 as SVGAGI. Unmatched junction bases numbered 2, after V lost 4 bases and J lost 0 bases. The CDR3 runs 15 residues. This CDR3 is CASSSTGDSNQPQHF. In DNA, the CDR3 is TGTGCCAGCAGTTCGACAGGGGATAGCAATCAGCCCCAGCATTTT.

This clonotype appeared a few times. The chain combines TRBV7-3 with TRBJ2-5, with 10 bases aligning to TRBD2. Per the germline V gene, CDR1 is SGHTA and CDR2 is FQGTGA. The CDR3 has 14 amino acids. Trimming cost V 5 bases and J 4 bases; bases outside gene matches: 4. The CDR3 loop reads CASSRAGGPETQYF. CDR3 DNA sequence: TGTGCCAGCAGCCGAGCGGGGGGGCCAGAGACCCAGTACTTC.

This clonotype was counted a few times. This sequence joins TRBV7-9 and TRBJ2-7, with unresolved D. The CDR3 extends over 14 amino acids. Trimming left V 1 base short and J 2 bases short, with 9 bases between. Looked up from germline, CDR1 is SEHNR and CDR2 is FQNEAQ (reference sequence). CDR3 in DNA: TGTGCCAGCAGCTTAGAGTTCCAGGCCTACGAGCAGTACTTC. Translation: CASSLEFQAYEQYF.

The chain uses TRBV19 and TRBJ1-3; unclear D gene. V shed 6 bases and J shed 2 bases, with 11 bases lying between them. Germline V gives CDR1 LNHDA, CDR2 SQIVND (reference sequence). The CDR3 is 14 residues long. The CDR3 DNA sequence: TGTGCCAGTAGCCCATCGGGGACTGGAAACACCATATATTTT. It codes for CASSPSGTGNTIYF.

This clonotype was detected only a few times. The rearrangement links TRBV6-5 to TRBJ2-1; 11 bases agree with TRBD2. The CDR3 is 15 residues long. Germline V gene lookup returns CDR1 MNHEY and CDR2 SVGAGI. Unmatched junction bases numbered 6, after V lost 6 bases and J lost 5 bases. The CDR3 spells CASRMGLAVNNEQFF. CDR3 in DNA: TGTGCCAGCAGGATGGGACTAGCGGTAAACAATGAGCAGTTCTTC.

V is TRBV6-6 and J is TRBJ2-7; 8 bases line up with TRBD1. The V and J ends lost 5 bases and 3 bases, in that order; junction bases with no gene match: 12. In germline, CDR1 is MNHNY, CDR2 SVGAGI (reference sequence). The CDR3 is 16 residues long. The CDR3 bases are TGTGCCAGCAGTATTGGATCCGGGACAGGAATCTACGAGCAGTACTTC. This encodes CASSIGSGTGIYEQYF.